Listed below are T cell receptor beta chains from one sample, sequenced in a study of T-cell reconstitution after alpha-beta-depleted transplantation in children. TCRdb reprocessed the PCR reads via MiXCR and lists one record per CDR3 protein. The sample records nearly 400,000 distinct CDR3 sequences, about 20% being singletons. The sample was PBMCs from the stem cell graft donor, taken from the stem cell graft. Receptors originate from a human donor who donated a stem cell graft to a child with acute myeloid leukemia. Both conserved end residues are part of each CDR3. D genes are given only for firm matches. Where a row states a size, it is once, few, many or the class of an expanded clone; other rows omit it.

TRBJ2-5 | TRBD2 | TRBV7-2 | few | CASSLTSGPQETQYF | TGTGCCAGCAGCTTGACTAGCGGGCCCCAAGAGACCCAGTACTTC
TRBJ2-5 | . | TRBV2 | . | CASSRQTDNQETQYF | TGTGCCAGCAGCCGACAGACAGATAACCAAGAGACCCAGTACTTC
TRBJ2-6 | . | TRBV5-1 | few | CASSFQGTSRSGANVLTF | TGCGCCAGCAGCTTCCAGGGAACATCACGCTCTGGGGCCAACGTCCTGACTTTC
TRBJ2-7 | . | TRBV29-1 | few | CSVDGEGYEQYF | TGCAGCGTTGACGGCGAGGGGTACGAGCAGTACTTC
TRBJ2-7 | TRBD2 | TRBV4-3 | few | CASSRELAATYEQYF | TGCGCCAGCAGCCGAGAACTAGCGGCCACCTACGAGCAGTACTTC
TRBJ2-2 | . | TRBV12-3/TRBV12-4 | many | CASTLKGGRNTGELFF | TGTGCCAGCACCCTTAAGGGAGGTCGGAACACCGGGGAGCTGTTTTTT
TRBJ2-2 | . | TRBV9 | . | CASSVDRGGNTGELFF | TGTGCCAGCAGCGTAGACAGGGGAGGGAACACCGGGGAGCTGTTTTTT
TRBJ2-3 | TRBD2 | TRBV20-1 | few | CSARPSGSRTDTQYF | TGCAGTGCTAGACCTAGCGGGAGCCGGACAGATACGCAGTATTTT
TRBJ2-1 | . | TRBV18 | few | CASSPPTSNEQFF | TGTGCCAGCTCACCACCGACTAGCAATGAGCAGTTCTTC
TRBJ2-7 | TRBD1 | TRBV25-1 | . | CASSELGQGGAYEQYF | TGTGCCAGCAGTGAATTAGGACAGGGAGGTGCCTACGAGCAGTACTTC
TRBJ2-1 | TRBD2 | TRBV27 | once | CASSLLSSGDYWNEQFF | TGTGCCAGCAGTTTACTGTCTAGCGGGGATTATTGGAATGAGCAGTTCTTC
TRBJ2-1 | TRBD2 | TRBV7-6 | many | CASSPTSGRVYEQFF | TGTGCCAGCAGCCCGACTAGCGGGAGAGTATATGAGCAGTTCTTC
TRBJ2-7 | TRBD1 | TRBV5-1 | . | CATGTDSYEQYF | TGCGCCACCGGGACAGACAGCTACGAGCAGTACTTC
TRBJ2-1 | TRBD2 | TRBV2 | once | CASSGPPAGAYNEQFF | TGTGCCAGCAGTGGGCCCCCAGCGGGAGCTTACAATGAGCAGTTCTTC
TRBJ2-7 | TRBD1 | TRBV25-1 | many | CASIGQASYEQYF | TGTGCCAGCATTGGACAGGCATCCTACGAGCAGTACTTC
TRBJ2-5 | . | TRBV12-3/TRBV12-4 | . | CASSSRTGEVGETQYF | TGTGCCAGCAGTTCCCGGACGGGAGAGGTAGGAGAGACCCAGTACTTC
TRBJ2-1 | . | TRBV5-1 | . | CASSQTGDYNEQFF | TGCGCCAGCAGTCAGACTGGTGACTACAATGAGCAGTTCTTC
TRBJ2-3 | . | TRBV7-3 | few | CASRRRTSTDTQYF | TGTGCCAGCAGGCGACGAACTAGCACAGATACGCAGTATTTT
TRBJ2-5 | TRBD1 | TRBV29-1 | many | CSVQPYRGVETQYF | TGCAGCGTCCAGCCGTACAGGGGCGTAGAGACCCAGTACTTC
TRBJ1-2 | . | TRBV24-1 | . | CATRAAANYGYTF | TGTGCCACCCGGGCAGCCGCTAACTATGGCTACACCTTC
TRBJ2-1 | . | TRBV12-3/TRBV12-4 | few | CASSSSVHNEQFF | TGTGCCAGCAGTTCAAGCGTTCACAATGAGCAGTTCTTC
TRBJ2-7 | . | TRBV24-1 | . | CAAGRNSYEQYF | TGTGCGGCGGGGCGAAACTCCTACGAGCAGTACTTC
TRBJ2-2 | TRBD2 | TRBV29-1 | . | CSVSTGRAVTGELFF | TGCAGCGTTAGTACCGGGAGGGCCGTCACCGGGGAGCTGTTTTTT
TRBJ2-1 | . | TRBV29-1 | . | CSVEDRTEQFF | TGCAGCGTTGAAGACAGAACTGAGCAGTTCTTC
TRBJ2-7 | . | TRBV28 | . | CASGRPFYEQYF | TGTGCCAGCGGACGGCCCTTTTACGAGCAGTACTTC
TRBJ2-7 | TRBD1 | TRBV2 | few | CACRQGVYEQYF | TGTGCCTGTAGACAGGGGGTTTACGAGCAGTACTTC
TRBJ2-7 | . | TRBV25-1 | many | CASTDSTYEQYF | TGTGCCAGCACAGACAGCACCTACGAGCAGTACTTC
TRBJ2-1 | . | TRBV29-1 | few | CSPRVYNEQFF | TGCAGCCCCCGAGTGTACAATGAGCAGTTCTTC
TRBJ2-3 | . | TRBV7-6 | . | CASSLDPAATDTQYF | TGTGCCAGCAGCTTAGATCCAGCGGCCACAGATACGCAGTATTTT
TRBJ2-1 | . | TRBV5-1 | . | CASSLRRLSAYNEQFF | TGCGCCAGCAGCTTGAGGCGACTTTCCGCCTACAATGAGCAGTTCTTC
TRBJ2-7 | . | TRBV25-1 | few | CASSVSSASSYEQYF | TGTGCCAGCAGTGTATCTAGCGCCAGCTCCTACGAGCAGTACTTC
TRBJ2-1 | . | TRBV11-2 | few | CASSLARARSYNEQFF | TGTGCCAGCAGCTTAGCACGGGCACGATCCTACAATGAGCAGTTCTTC
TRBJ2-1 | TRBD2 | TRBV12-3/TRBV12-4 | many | CASSGTSGNNEQFF | TGTGCCAGCAGCGGGACTAGCGGGAACAATGAGCAGTTCTTC
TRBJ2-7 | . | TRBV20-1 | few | CSARQGSSQPYEQYF | TGCAGTGCTAGACAGGGGTCCAGCCAACCCTACGAGCAGTACTTC
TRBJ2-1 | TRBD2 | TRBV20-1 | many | CSASLGLAGRPDNEQFF | TGCAGTGCTAGCCTAGGACTAGCGGGAAGACCAGACAATGAGCAGTTCTTC
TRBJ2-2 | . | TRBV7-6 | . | CASSLAIRSGELFF | TGTGCCAGCAGCTTAGCTATAAGGTCCGGGGAGCTGTTTTTT
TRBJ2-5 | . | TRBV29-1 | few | CSVRDAGRRETQYF | TGCAGCGTTCGGGACGCAGGCAGGCGAGAGACCCAGTACTTC
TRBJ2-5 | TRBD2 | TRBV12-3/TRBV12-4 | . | CASRTRSGRAGQETQYF | TGTGCCAGCAGGACCCGTAGCGGGAGGGCCGGGCAAGAGACCCAGTACTTC
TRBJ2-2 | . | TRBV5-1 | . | CASSFRHPLSTGELFF | TGCGCCAGCAGCTTTAGACACCCCTTGAGCACCGGGGAGCTGTTTTTT
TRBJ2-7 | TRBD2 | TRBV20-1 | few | CSARPLAGGGSYEQYF | TGCAGTGCCCGACCTCTAGCGGGGGGGGGTTCCTACGAGCAGTACTTC
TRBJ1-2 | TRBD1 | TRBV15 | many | CATSRGGQGGGYTF | TGTGCCACCAGCAGGGGAGGACAGGGGGGTGGCTACACCTTC
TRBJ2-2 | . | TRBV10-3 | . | CAISDLLSGAGSTGELFF | TGTGCCATCAGTGATTTGCTTTCCGGGGCGGGATCCACCGGGGAGCTGTTTTTT
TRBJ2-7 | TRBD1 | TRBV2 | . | CASRNRGPAYEQYF | TGTGCCAGCAGAAACAGGGGGCCCGCCTACGAGCAGTACTTC
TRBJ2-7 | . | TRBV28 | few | CASSPPVSSDPYEQYF | TGTGCCAGCAGTCCCCCGGTTTCTAGCGACCCCTACGAGCAGTACTTC
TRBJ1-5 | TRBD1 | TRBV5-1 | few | CASSGKGASNQPQHF | TGCGCCAGCAGCGGGAAGGGGGCAAGCAATCAGCCCCAGCATTTT
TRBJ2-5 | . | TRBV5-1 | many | CASSLGTDKRTQYF | TGCGCCAGCAGCTTGGGGACGGACAAGAGAACCCAGTACTTC
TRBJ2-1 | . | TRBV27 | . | CASSLSWARSYNEQFF | TGTGCCAGCAGTTTATCGTGGGCCCGGTCCTACAATGAGCAGTTCTTC
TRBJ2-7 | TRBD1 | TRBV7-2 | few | CASTPGTGPWEQYF | TGTGCCAGCACCCCCGGGACAGGGCCGTGGGAGCAGTACTTC
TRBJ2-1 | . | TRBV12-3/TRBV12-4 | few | CASSLKGGGVTNEQFF | TGTGCCAGCAGTTTAAAGGGGGGTGGTGTTACCAATGAGCAGTTCTTC
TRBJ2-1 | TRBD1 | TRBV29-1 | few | CSVDPRQGTYNEQFF | TGCAGCGTTGACCCAAGACAGGGTACCTACAATGAGCAGTTCTTC
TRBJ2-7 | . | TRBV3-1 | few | CASSDDSVAYEQYF | TGTGCCAGCAGTGATGACAGCGTTGCCTACGAGCAGTACTTC
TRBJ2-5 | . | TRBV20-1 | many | CSARALTQYF | TGCAGTGCTAGGGCACTGACCCAGTACTTC